This T cell receptor beta chain appears in the sequencing data of a study of spatial heterogeneity in lung cancer. TCRdb reprocessed the 5' RACE reads with MiXCR, giving one entry per CDR3 protein. The sample shows about 92,000 distinct CDR3 sequences, 12% of them seen only once. This clonotype was found a few times. Germline V gene sequence: CDR1 DFQATT, CDR2 SNEGSKA (reference sequence). J gave up 5 bases and V 3 bases, and 3 bases lay outside the gene matches. This CDR3 has 14 amino acids. Time point given: sample taken at primary tumor resection. This specimen consisted of PBMCs, obtained at surgery. This receptor was identified in a male donor with early-stage non-small cell lung cancer. J is TRBJ2-2 and V is TRBV20-1; 10 nucleotides align to TRBD1. This chain's CDR3 is CSASEGQGTGELFF. In DNA, the CDR3 is TGCAGTGCTAGTGAGGGACAGGGGACCGGGGAGCTGTTTTTT.